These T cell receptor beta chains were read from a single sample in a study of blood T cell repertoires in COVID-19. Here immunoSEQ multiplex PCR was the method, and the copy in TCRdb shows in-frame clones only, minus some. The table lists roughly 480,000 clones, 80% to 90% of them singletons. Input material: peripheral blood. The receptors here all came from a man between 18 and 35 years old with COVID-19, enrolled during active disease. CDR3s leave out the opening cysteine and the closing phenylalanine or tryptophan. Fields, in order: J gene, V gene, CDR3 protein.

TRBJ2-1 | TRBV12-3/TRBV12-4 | ASSLTLNEQF
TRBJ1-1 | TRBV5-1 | ASSLNRDRGRTEAF
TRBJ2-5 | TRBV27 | ASSRDRVETQY
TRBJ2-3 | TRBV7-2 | ASSLGGLWADTQY
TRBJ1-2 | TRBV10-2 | ASRATRGAIYGYT
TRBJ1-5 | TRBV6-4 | ASSAEVNQPQH
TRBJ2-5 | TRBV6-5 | ASSYRSGRGGTQY
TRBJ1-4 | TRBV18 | ASSPDLSEKLF
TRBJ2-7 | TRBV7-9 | ASSLAGDTYEQY
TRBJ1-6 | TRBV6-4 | ASKTGPNSPLH
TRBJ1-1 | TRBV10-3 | AISEPGRQNTEAF
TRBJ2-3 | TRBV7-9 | ASSLGGTGETDTQY
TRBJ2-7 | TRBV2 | ASDRDYEQY
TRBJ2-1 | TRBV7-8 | ASSLVLAPTYNEQF
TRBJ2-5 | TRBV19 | ASSIPGQETQY
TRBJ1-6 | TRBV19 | ASSIPLQGANSPLH
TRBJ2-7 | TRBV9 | ASSVESKAGYYEQY
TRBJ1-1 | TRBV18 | ASSPGTDLGYTEAF
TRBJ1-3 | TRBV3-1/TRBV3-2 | ASSLFEGAAGTIY
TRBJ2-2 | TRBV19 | ASSRTATGELF
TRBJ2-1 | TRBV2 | ASSSLALSYNEQF
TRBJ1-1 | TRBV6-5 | ASRPDRVTTEAF
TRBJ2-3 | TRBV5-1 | ASSFPGTDTQY
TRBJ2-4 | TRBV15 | ATSRDQEADIQY
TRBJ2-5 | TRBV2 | ASLGTAQETQY
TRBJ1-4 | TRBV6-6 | ASSYGGAPTNEKLF
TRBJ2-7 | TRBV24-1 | ATSDLGEAKQY
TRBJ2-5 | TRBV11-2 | ASSPDREETQY
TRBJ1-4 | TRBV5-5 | ASSLTGNEKLF
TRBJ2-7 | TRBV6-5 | ASSYSGTGGYEQY
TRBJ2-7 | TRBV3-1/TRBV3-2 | ASSQPQGLAGIYEQY
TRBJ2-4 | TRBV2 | ASNQGLTKNIQY
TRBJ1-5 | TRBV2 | ASSETGIGTRNQPQH
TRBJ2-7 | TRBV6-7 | ASSYSGAGGPYEQY
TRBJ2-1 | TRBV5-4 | ASNAGTGANEQF
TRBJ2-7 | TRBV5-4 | ASSLYYEQY
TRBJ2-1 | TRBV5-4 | ASSSIAGGHNEQF
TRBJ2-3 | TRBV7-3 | ASSLYGTGGSDTQY
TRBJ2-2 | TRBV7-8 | ASSLASGFYTGELF
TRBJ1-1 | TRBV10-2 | ASSGTGINTEAF
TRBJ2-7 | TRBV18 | ASSQETGLYEQY
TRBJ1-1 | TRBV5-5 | ASSLGSRVNTEAF
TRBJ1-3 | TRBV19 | ASSDRGSGNTIY
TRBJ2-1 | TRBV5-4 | ASSPREPGQGSYNEQF
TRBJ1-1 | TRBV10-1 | ASSLTANTEAF
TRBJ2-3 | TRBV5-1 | ASRRGESTDTQY